The next 12 T cell receptor beta chains were all read from a single sample in a study of shared clonotypes between healthy human individuals. Sequenced by immunoSEQ multiplex PCR; TCRdb stores in-frame clones only, minus some. The sample yields some 2.1 million clones, roughly 95% seen once. The source material was naive CD4+ T cells sorted from blood. Described subset: CD45RA+ positively selected. Source of these receptors: a man aged 18 to 29 in good health.

A few counts support this clone. Additional DNA sequences in this sample encode the identical CDR3. The gene calls are TRBV11-2 and TRBJ2-5, with no clear D. The CDR3 spans 13 residues. The germline gives CDR1 SGHAT, CDR2 FQNNGV. The V and J ends lost 2 bases and 1 base respectively, with 5 bases between them. DNA for the CDR3: TGTGCCAGCAGCTTACGACTCCAAGAGACCCAGTACTTC. Translating gives CASSLRLQETQYF. The complete variable domain, with remaining parts taken from reference TRBV11-2 and TRBJ2-5, reads EAGVAQSPRYKIIEKRQSVAFWCNPISGHATLYWYQQILGQGPKLLIQFQNNGVVDDSQLPKDRFSAERLKGVDSTLKIQPAKLEDSAVYLCASSLRLQETQYFGPGTRLLVL.

This clone was counted only a few times. This sample also contains other DNA sequences that code for the same CDR3. Here the CDR3 reads CASSLDGNEQFF. CDR3 bases: TGTGCCAGCAGCTTAGATGGGAATGAGCAGTTCTTC. The chain links TRBV11-3 to TRBJ2-1; D remains ambiguous. The germline gives CDR1 SGHNT, CDR2 YENEEA. The CDR3 contains 12 residues. Trimming shortened V by 0 bases and J by 7 bases, and 4 bases separated the two germline ends. Based on the CDR3 plus reference TRBV11-3 and TRBJ2-1, the full variable domain is EAGVVQSPRYKIIEKKQPVAFWCNPISGHNTLYWYLQNLGQGPELLIRYENEEAVDDSQLPKDRFSAERLKGVDSTLKIQPAELGDSAVYLCASSLDGNEQFFGPGTRLTVL.

The rearrangement joins TRBV30 to TRBJ1-5; D gene uncertain. Trimming stripped 2 bases from V and 3 bases from J, with 11 bases between. Germline lookup yields CDR1 GTSNPN and CDR2 SVGIG (reference sequence). The CDR3 is made up of 14 amino acids. CDR3 protein: CAWSSLTDNQPQHF. The CDR3 coding sequence is TGTGCCTGGAGTTCCCTGACTGACAATCAGCCCCAGCATTTT.

The rearrangement joins TRBV7-2 to TRBJ1-4; TRBD1 matches 9 bases. From germline, CDR1 is SGHTA and CDR2 FQGNSA. There are 17 residues in the CDR3. J was trimmed by 4 bases and V by 11 bases; bases with no gene match: 17. CDR3 amino acids: CASDSRDRDPFNEKLFF. The DNA of the CDR3 is TGTGCCTCGGATAGCCGGGACAGGGACCCCTTTAATGAAAAACTGTTTTTT.

The gene calls are TRBV6-1 and TRBJ1-1, with 7 bases fitting TRBD1. The ends lost 7 bases at V and 0 bases at J; junction bases unmatched: 2. CDR1 and CDR2 from the germline V gene are MNHNS and SASEGT. This CDR3 is built from 13 residues. DNA for the CDR3: TGTGCCAGCATACAGGGGATGAACACTGAAGCTTTCTTT. Its translation is CASIQGMNTEAFF.

V and J are TRBV30 and TRBJ2-7, with D maybe TRBD2 (5 bases). CDR3 length: 13 residues. V gave up 1 base and J gave up 3 bases, with 10 bases separating them. CDR1 is GTSNPN and CDR2 is SVGIG in the germline V gene (reference sequence). The CDR3 sequence: CAWSGPGVYEQYF. The CDR3, as DNA: TGTGCCTGGAGTGGTCCCGGGGTCTACGAGCAGTACTTC.

V and J are TRBV7-9 and TRBJ2-1; D possibly matches TRBD1 or TRBD2 (5 bases each). Germline V gene sequence: CDR1 SEHNR, CDR2 FQNEAQ (reference sequence). V was shortened by 1 base and J by 6 bases, with 16 bases between the two germline ends. The CDR3 has 16 residues. The CDR3, as DNA: TGTGCCAGCAGCTTAGGGGACGGGTGGGTTGGCAATGAGCAGTTCTTC. Translation: CASSLGDGWVGNEQFF.

The rearrangement links TRBV28 to TRBJ2-1, with TRBD1 matching 9 bases. CDR1 is MDHEN and CDR2 is SYDVKM in the germline V gene. J was trimmed by 8 bases and V by 1 base; bases with no gene match: 6. This CDR3 region has 15 residues. The CDR3 DNA reads TGTGCCAGCAGTTTATCGGGACAGGGTATCGATGAGCAGTTCTTC. This encodes CASSLSGQGIDEQFF.

The chain uses TRBV29-1 and TRBJ2-2; D is uncertain. The CDR3 spans 12 residues. V dropped 8 bases and J dropped 7 bases, with 14 bases sitting between them. Germline V gives CDR1 SQVTM, CDR2 ANQGSEA. The CDR3 spells CSSTRVDGELFF. The CDR3, as DNA: TGCAGCTCAACCCGGGTAGACGGGGAGCTGTTTTTT.

The chain's CDR3 is CASSSGTGGDTQYF. CDR3 in DNA: TGTGCCAGCAGCTCAGGGACAGGGGGAGATACGCAGTATTTT. J is TRBJ2-3 and V is TRBV7-9; 11 bases are a match to TRBD1. Trimming at V came to 4 bases and at J to 5 bases, leaving 2 bases not matched to a gene. The CDR3 is 14 amino acids. The germline CDR1 and CDR2 sequences are SEHNR and FQNEAQ (reference sequence).

This chain links TRBV7-2 with TRBJ1-5, with D perhaps matching TRBD1 (5 bases). Deletions cut 5 bases from V and 0 bases from J, with 14 bases between. Germline assignment: CDR1 SGHTA and CDR2 FQGNSA. CDR3 length: 16 residues. The CDR3 DNA sequence: TGTGCCAGCAGCCCCCAGGGACGGTATAGCAATCAGCCCCAGCATTTT. Translation: CASSPQGRYSNQPQHF.

V usage is TRBV5-6 and J usage is TRBJ1-6, with 7 bases identical to TRBD1. The CDR3 loop spans 14 amino acids. Trimming at V came to 4 bases and at J to 6 bases, leaving 4 bases not matched to a gene. Germline V gene data show CDR1 as SGHDT and CDR2 as YYEEEE. CDR3 amino acids: CASSRDSANSPLHF. CDR3 nucleotides: TGTGCCAGCAGCCGGGACAGTGCTAATTCACCCCTCCACTTT.